Listed below are T cell receptor beta chains from one sample, sequenced in a study of T-cell memory formation after mild COVID-19. MiXCR was run by TCRdb on the 5' RACE reads, yielding one entry per CDR3 protein. The table has 350,000 or so distinct CDR3 sequences, 20% to 25% seen once. The sequencing sample was made of PBMCs or a T cell subset sorted from them (not recorded which). Every receptor here comes from a man aged 18 to 30 who had mild COVID-19 (a few samples of this study predate the infection). Cell type and time point are not known. Both conserved end residues are part of each CDR3. Each record gives: D gene, V gene, clone size, J gene, CDR3 protein, CDR3 DNA. The D gene is left open where the match is weak. Clone size is shown for a subset of rows, as once, few, many or a class of expanded clone.

d_call: TRBD1; v_call: TRBV7-3; clone_size: few; j_call: TRBJ1-1; cdr3_aa: CASSLVTGAEAFF; cdr3_nt: TGTGCCAGCAGCTTGGTCACAGGGGCTGAAGCTTTCTTT
d_call: -; v_call: TRBV6-5; clone_size: -; j_call: TRBJ1-5; cdr3_aa: CASRAFMGNQPQHF; cdr3_nt: TGTGCCAGCAGGGCCTTCATGGGCAATCAGCCCCAGCATTTT
d_call: -; v_call: TRBV7-2; clone_size: -; j_call: TRBJ1-1; cdr3_aa: CASSFGQREAFF; cdr3_nt: TGTGCCAGCAGCTTCGGACAGAGGGAAGCTTTCTTT
d_call: -; v_call: TRBV5-1; clone_size: few; j_call: TRBJ2-3; cdr3_aa: CASSAPLDRRTDTQYF; cdr3_nt: TGCGCCAGCAGCGCCCCCTTAGACAGACGCACAGATACGCAGTATTTT
d_call: -; v_call: TRBV20-1; clone_size: -; j_call: TRBJ2-5; cdr3_aa: CSARRGQGETQYF; cdr3_nt: TGCAGTGCTAGACGCGGGCAGGGGGAGACCCAGTACTTC
d_call: TRBD1; v_call: TRBV5-1; clone_size: few; j_call: TRBJ2-2; cdr3_aa: CASSLTGTVAGELFF; cdr3_nt: TGCGCCAGCAGCTTGACCGGGACAGTCGCCGGGGAGCTGTTTTTT
d_call: -; v_call: TRBV11-2; clone_size: -; j_call: TRBJ2-3; cdr3_aa: CASSIGPSGDTQYF; cdr3_nt: TGTGCCAGCAGCATTGGGCCTTCCGGAGATACGCAGTATTTT
d_call: -; v_call: TRBV9; clone_size: few; j_call: TRBJ1-6; cdr3_aa: CASSVEPDDSPLHF; cdr3_nt: TGTGCCAGCAGCGTAGAACCGGATGACTCACCCCTCCACTTT
d_call: -; v_call: TRBV6-6; clone_size: few; j_call: TRBJ1-6; cdr3_aa: CASSREGWSPLHF; cdr3_nt: TGTGCCAGCAGCCGGGAGGGTTGGTCACCCCTCCACTTT
d_call: TRBD2; v_call: TRBV3-1; clone_size: few; j_call: TRBJ2-3; cdr3_aa: CASSRTSGGAGTQYF; cdr3_nt: TGTGCCAGCAGCCGCACTAGCGGGGGGGCCGGTACGCAGTATTTT
d_call: -; v_call: TRBV3-1; clone_size: few; j_call: TRBJ2-1; cdr3_aa: CASSQVSEEQFF; cdr3_nt: TGTGCCAGCAGCCAAGTATCGGAGGAGCAGTTCTTC
d_call: -; v_call: TRBV29-1; clone_size: few; j_call: TRBJ1-5; cdr3_aa: CSDPHPPAGEEGQPQHF; cdr3_nt: TGCAGCGATCCTCACCCCCCCGCAGGGGAGGAAGGGCAGCCCCAGCATTTT
d_call: -; v_call: TRBV9; clone_size: -; j_call: TRBJ2-3; cdr3_aa: CASNAASSTDTQYF; cdr3_nt: TGTGCCAGCAATGCAGCCTCTAGCACAGATACGCAGTATTTT
d_call: -; v_call: TRBV6-5; clone_size: -; j_call: TRBJ1-2; cdr3_aa: CASSYSTRDNGYTF; cdr3_nt: TGTGCCAGCAGTTACTCGACCAGGGATAATGGCTACACCTTC
d_call: -; v_call: TRBV7-9; clone_size: -; j_call: TRBJ2-6; cdr3_aa: CASSPPGNGANVLTF; cdr3_nt: TGTGCCAGCAGTCCTCCAGGGAACGGGGCCAACGTCCTGACTTTC
d_call: TRBD1; v_call: TRBV5-1; clone_size: -; j_call: TRBJ1-2; cdr3_aa: CASSFDGTASYGYTF; cdr3_nt: TGCGCCAGCAGCTTTGACGGGACAGCGTCCTATGGCTACACCTTC
d_call: TRBD1; v_call: TRBV18; clone_size: many; j_call: TRBJ1-1; cdr3_aa: CASSPKWTGKNTEAFF; cdr3_nt: TGTGCCAGCTCACCCAAATGGACAGGGAAGAACACTGAAGCTTTCTTT
d_call: -; v_call: TRBV5-4; clone_size: -; j_call: TRBJ1-5; cdr3_aa: CASSLDGGASNQPQHF; cdr3_nt: TGTGCCAGCAGCCTGGACGGAGGAGCTAGCAATCAGCCCCAGCATTTT
d_call: -; v_call: TRBV12-3/TRBV12-4; clone_size: -; j_call: TRBJ1-5; cdr3_aa: CASSPIMDQPQHF; cdr3_nt: TGTGCCAGCAGTCCAATCATGGATCAGCCCCAGCATTTT
d_call: -; v_call: TRBV4-3; clone_size: -; j_call: TRBJ2-1; cdr3_aa: CASSQDSVGGRSNEQFF; cdr3_nt: TGCGCCAGCAGCCAAGATTCGGTTGGGGGCAGGTCGAATGAGCAGTTCTTC
d_call: TRBD2; v_call: TRBV5-1; clone_size: few; j_call: TRBJ2-2; cdr3_aa: CASSLLAGANTGELFF; cdr3_nt: TGCGCCAGCAGCTTACTAGCGGGGGCGAACACCGGGGAGCTGTTTTTT
d_call: -; v_call: TRBV4-1; clone_size: few; j_call: TRBJ2-7; cdr3_aa: CASSQAVTTEQYF; cdr3_nt: TGCGCCAGCAGCCAAGCCGTCACTACCGAGCAGTACTTC
d_call: TRBD2; v_call: TRBV7-9; clone_size: -; j_call: TRBJ2-5; cdr3_aa: CASSWGGEETQYF; cdr3_nt: TGTGCCAGCAGCTGGGGGGGGGAGGAGACCCAGTACTTC
d_call: -; v_call: TRBV20-1; clone_size: few; j_call: TRBJ1-1; cdr3_aa: CSASPEGVNTEAFF; cdr3_nt: TGCAGTGCTAGCCCGGAGGGGGTGAACACTGAAGCTTTCTTT
d_call: -; v_call: TRBV7-8; clone_size: -; j_call: TRBJ2-2; cdr3_aa: CASMDHEGTGELFF; cdr3_nt: TGTGCCAGCATGGACCACGAGGGCACCGGGGAGCTGTTTTTT
d_call: TRBD1; v_call: TRBV30; clone_size: -; j_call: TRBJ1-4; cdr3_aa: CAWSTQGVEKLFF; cdr3_nt: TGTGCCTGGAGTACCCAGGGGGTTGAAAAACTGTTTTTT
d_call: TRBD1; v_call: TRBV23-1; clone_size: -; j_call: TRBJ1-2; cdr3_aa: CASSQSWDRLHGYTF; cdr3_nt: TGCGCCAGCAGTCAATCTTGGGACAGGCTGCATGGCTACACCTTC
d_call: TRBD1; v_call: TRBV7-9; clone_size: many; j_call: TRBJ1-2; cdr3_aa: CASSFGQGDYGYTF; cdr3_nt: TGTGCCAGCAGCTTTGGACAGGGTGACTATGGCTACACCTTC
d_call: TRBD1; v_call: TRBV19; clone_size: -; j_call: TRBJ1-2; cdr3_aa: CARRAGTGLYGYTF; cdr3_nt: TGTGCCAGGAGGGCCGGGACAGGGCTCTATGGCTACACCTTC
d_call: -; v_call: TRBV7-9; clone_size: many; j_call: TRBJ1-3; cdr3_aa: CASSLAGGPVLANTIYF; cdr3_nt: TGTGCCAGCAGCTTAGCGGGGGGTCCCGTTCTTGCAAACACCATATATTTT
d_call: -; v_call: TRBV6-1; clone_size: few; j_call: TRBJ1-5; cdr3_aa: CASSEVRQHQPQHF; cdr3_nt: TGTGCCAGCAGTGAAGTCAGACAGCATCAGCCCCAGCATTTT
d_call: -; v_call: TRBV9; clone_size: few; j_call: TRBJ2-1; cdr3_aa: CASSVGHMGEQFF; cdr3_nt: TGTGCCAGCAGCGTAGGGCATATGGGTGAGCAGTTCTTC
d_call: -; v_call: TRBV6-1; clone_size: few; j_call: TRBJ1-2; cdr3_aa: CASSGRVVYGYTF; cdr3_nt: TGTGCCAGCAGTGGGAGGGTAGTCTATGGCTACACCTTC
d_call: -; v_call: TRBV4-2; clone_size: -; j_call: TRBJ2-1; cdr3_aa: CASSQGLLRAYNEQFF; cdr3_nt: TGTGCCAGCAGCCAGGGGCTGTTGCGGGCTTACAATGAGCAGTTCTTC
d_call: TRBD1; v_call: TRBV9; clone_size: few; j_call: TRBJ2-2; cdr3_aa: CASSIGSGQGSGELFF; cdr3_nt: TGTGCCAGCAGCATCGGATCGGGACAGGGTTCCGGGGAGCTGTTTTTT
d_call: -; v_call: TRBV6-5; clone_size: -; j_call: TRBJ2-7; cdr3_aa: CASSYSVANRGNEQYF; cdr3_nt: TGTGCCAGCAGTTACTCGGTGGCTAATCGGGGCAACGAGCAGTACTTC
d_call: -; v_call: TRBV20-1; clone_size: few; j_call: TRBJ1-5; cdr3_aa: CSARKEGSSQPQHF; cdr3_nt: TGCAGTGCTAGAAAGGAGGGAAGTAGTCAGCCCCAGCATTTT
d_call: TRBD1; v_call: TRBV4-1; clone_size: -; j_call: TRBJ2-6; cdr3_aa: CASSDFIRQGPGANVLTF; cdr3_nt: TGCGCCAGCAGCGATTTCATAAGACAGGGTCCCGGGGCCAACGTCCTGACTTTC
d_call: -; v_call: TRBV7-9; clone_size: -; j_call: TRBJ2-5; cdr3_aa: CASSPPATAETQYF; cdr3_nt: TGTGCCAGCAGCCCACCGGCGACGGCGGAGACCCAGTACTTC
d_call: -; v_call: TRBV5-1; clone_size: -; j_call: TRBJ2-1; cdr3_aa: CASSLAPGHRDEQFF; cdr3_nt: TGCGCCAGCAGCTTGGCACCCGGCCATAGGGATGAGCAGTTCTTC
d_call: TRBD1; v_call: TRBV3-1; clone_size: -; j_call: TRBJ1-4; cdr3_aa: CASRRGRTGNEKLFF; cdr3_nt: TGTGCCAGCAGGCGGGGTCGGACAGGGAATGAAAAACTGTTTTTT
d_call: TRBD2; v_call: TRBV14; clone_size: once; j_call: TRBJ2-2; cdr3_aa: CASSQLLAGNTGELFF; cdr3_nt: TGTGCCAGCAGCCAATTACTAGCGGGGAACACCGGGGAGCTGTTTTTT